This is a list of T cell receptor beta chains from one sample in a study of radiation and T cells in renal cell carcinoma. Libraries were prepared by immunoSEQ multiplex PCR; TCRdb keeps only in-frame clonotypes and omits some of them. The data hold about 83,000 clones, with around four fifths observed a single time. The sequenced sample was blood, obtained from a patient whose treatment included radiotherapy and nephrectomy. These TCRs come from a woman aged 60-75 years with renal cell carcinoma. The CDR3 runs from the conserved cysteine through the conserved F or W. The D gene is left open where the match is weak. Only part of the rows carry a size: once, few, many, or a class if the clone is expanded.

d_gene | j_gene | abundance | v_gene | CDR3aa | CDR3nt
TRBD2 | TRBJ2-7 | . | TRBV6-4 | CASSGYRAAWEGSCEQYF | TGTGCCAGCAGCGGGTACCGGGCCGCGTGGGAGGGCAGTTGCGAGCAGTACTTC
. | TRBJ2-7 | few | TRBV5-1 | CASSLGQDPYEQYF | TGCGCCAGCAGCTTGGGACAGGACCCCTACGAGCAGTACTTC
. | TRBJ2-7 | . | TRBV5-6 | CASSFMGPTTLSYEQYF | TGTGCCAGCAGCTTCATGGGGCCTACAACCCTCTCCTACGAGCAGTACTTC
TRBD2 | TRBJ2-3 | . | TRBV7-2 | CASSLSPAGTKDTQYF | TGTGCCAGCAGTTTGTCCCCAGCGGGAACGAAAGATACGCAGTATTTT
. | TRBJ1-1 | . | TRBV6-6 | CASSIRIEDTEAFF | TGTGCCAGCAGTATAAGGATTGAGGACACTGAAGCTTTCTTT
TRBD1 | TRBJ1-2 | . | TRBV4-1 | CASSQDRVLGRGFDGYTF | TGCGCCAGCAGCCAAGATCGGGTATTGGGCAGGGGGTTTGATGGCTACACCTTC
. | TRBJ2-7 | medium-sized | TRBV5-4 | CASATEGIPYEQYF | TGTGCCAGCGCGACCGAAGGGATTCCCTACGAGCAGTACTTC
TRBD1 | TRBJ2-1 | . | TRBV6-1 | CASSATGTGSYNEQFF | TGTGCCAGCAGTGCAACCGGGACAGGGTCCTACAATGAGCAGTTCTTC
. | TRBJ1-1 | . | TRBV19 | CASSIILNTEAFF | TGTGCCAGTAGTATAATTTTGAACACTGAAGCTTTCTTT
. | TRBJ1-1 | . | TRBV6-5 | CASSLNPGHTEAFF | TGTGCCAGCAGCTTAAATCCTGGGCACACTGAAGCTTTCTTT
TRBD1 | TRBJ1-1 | . | TRBV27 | CASRPPDRGPTEAFF | TGTGCCAGCAGACCTCCTGACAGGGGGCCCACTGAAGCTTTCTTT
TRBD2 | TRBJ2-2 | . | TRBV4-3 | CASSQGREGPSTGELFF | TGCGCCAGCAGCCAAGGGCGGGAGGGCCCTAGCACCGGGGAGCTGTTTTTT
TRBD2 | TRBJ2-3 | . | TRBV28 | CASSLGGVRDTQYF | TGTGCCAGCAGCCTGGGGGGGGTTCGTGATACGCAGTATTTT
. | TRBJ2-1 | . | TRBV27 | CASSLLGTYNEQFF | TGTGCCAGCAGTTTATTAGGAACCTACAATGAGCAGTTCTTC
. | TRBJ2-3 | . | TRBV27 | CASSPSPQDTQYF | TGTGCCAGCAGTCCCTCTCCTCAAGATACGCAGTATTTT
TRBD1 | TRBJ1-1 | few | TRBV7-9 | CASSSSLQGGRSEAFF | TGTGCCAGCAGCTCGTCACTACAGGGGGGAAGGTCTGAAGCTTTCTTT
TRBD1 | TRBJ1-5 | . | TRBV2 | CASSGTGGNQPQHF | TGTGCCAGCAGTGGAACAGGGGGCAATCAGCCCCAGCATTTT
TRBD1 | TRBJ1-1 | few | TRBV4-2 | CASSQDRTGNEAFF | TGTGCCAGCAGCCAAGATAGGACAGGGAATGAAGCTTTCTTT
TRBD1 | TRBJ1-6 | . | TRBV6-1 | CASSLNGQVNSPLHF | TGTGCCAGCAGTTTAAACGGACAGGTTAATTCACCCCTCCACTTT
TRBD1 | TRBJ1-4 | . | TRBV6-5 | CASSSLTRTGGEKLFF | TGTGCCAGCAGTTCCTTAACTCGGACAGGGGGCGAAAAACTGTTTTTT
TRBD1 | TRBJ1-2 | . | TRBV10-3 | CAIRGRDRANYGYTF | TGTGCCATCAGGGGCCGGGACAGGGCTAACTATGGCTACACCTTC
. | TRBJ1-2 | . | TRBV11-2 | CASSLGPADYGYTF | TGTGCCAGCAGCCTCGGACCGGCTGACTATGGCTACACCTTC